A selection of T cell receptor beta chains follows, all from one sample in a study of CD8+ T cells in alopecia areata. The assay was immunoSEQ multiplex PCR, and TCRdb's table has in-frame clones only and misses some. The sample consists of 130,000 to 150,000 clones, about 47% of them appearing once. This material consisted of CD4+ T cells sorted from blood, taken at week 0. These receptors were obtained from a human donor with alopecia areata. Both conserved end residues are part of each CDR3. Fields, in order: clone size, J gene, D gene, V gene, CDR3 DNA, CDR3 protein. The D gene is left open where the match is weak. Where a row states a size, it is once, few, many or the class of an expanded clone; other rows omit it.

abundance: NA
j_gene: TRBJ1-1
d_gene: NA
v_gene: TRBV29-1
CDR3nt: TGCAGCGTTGAGGGGGTGAACACTGAAGCTTTCTTT
CDR3aa: CSVEGVNTEAFF

abundance: few
j_gene: TRBJ2-3
d_gene: NA
v_gene: TRBV5-1
CDR3nt: TGCGCCAGCAGCTTGGGGCTAGACACAGATACGCAGTATTTT
CDR3aa: CASSLGLDTDTQYF

abundance: few
j_gene: TRBJ2-5
d_gene: NA
v_gene: TRBV29-1
CDR3nt: TGCAGCGTGGTCGGTCGGGGACAAGAGACCCAGTACTTC
CDR3aa: CSVVGRGQETQYF

abundance: NA
j_gene: TRBJ2-5
d_gene: TRBD1
v_gene: TRBV11-1
CDR3nt: TGTGCCAGCAGCCCGACAGGGCAGGAGCAAGAGACCCAGTACTTC
CDR3aa: CASSPTGQEQETQYF

abundance: NA
j_gene: TRBJ1-2
d_gene: NA
v_gene: TRBV5-1
CDR3nt: TGCGCCAGCAGCGGGACCTTCAGTCCCGGCTACACCTTC
CDR3aa: CASSGTFSPGYTF

abundance: NA
j_gene: TRBJ1-5
d_gene: NA
v_gene: TRBV25-1
CDR3nt: TGTGCCAGCAGTGAGGCAGGAAACAATCAGCCCCAGCATTTT
CDR3aa: CASSEAGNNQPQHF

abundance: few
j_gene: TRBJ2-5
d_gene: NA
v_gene: TRBV18
CDR3nt: TGTGCCAGCTCACCAGAAGGGGCTAAGACCCAGTACTTC
CDR3aa: CASSPEGAKTQYF

abundance: once
j_gene: TRBJ2-7
d_gene: TRBD1
v_gene: TRBV7-9
CDR3nt: TGTGCCAGCAGCTTGTGGGCGACAGGGGGTAGGTACGAGCAGTACTTC
CDR3aa: CASSLWATGGRYEQYF

abundance: NA
j_gene: TRBJ2-5
d_gene: NA
v_gene: TRBV7-9
CDR3nt: TGTGCCAGCAGCTTTTCCCAAGAGACCCAGTACTTC
CDR3aa: CASSFSQETQYF

abundance: NA
j_gene: TRBJ2-7
d_gene: NA
v_gene: TRBV4-1
CDR3nt: TGCGCCAGCAGCCAAATAAGTCCGATCTACGAGCAGTACTTC
CDR3aa: CASSQISPIYEQYF

abundance: NA
j_gene: TRBJ1-1
d_gene: NA
v_gene: TRBV25-1
CDR3nt: TGTGCCAGGCCCGGGGTGCGCACTGAAGCTTTCTTT
CDR3aa: CARPGVRTEAFF

abundance: NA
j_gene: TRBJ2-3
d_gene: NA
v_gene: TRBV29-1
CDR3nt: TGCAGCGTTGATCGGGGGTCTGCCCTTAGCACAGATACGCAGTATTTT
CDR3aa: CSVDRGSALSTDTQYF

abundance: NA
j_gene: TRBJ2-3
d_gene: TRBD1
v_gene: TRBV27
CDR3nt: TGTGCCAGCAGTTTCCTGCCAGGGGGAGATACGCAGTATTTT
CDR3aa: CASSFLPGGDTQYF

abundance: NA
j_gene: TRBJ2-1
d_gene: NA
v_gene: TRBV7-2
CDR3nt: TGTGCCAGCAGCGCGGATGCTGGCTCCTACAATGAGCAGTTCTTC
CDR3aa: CASSADAGSYNEQFF

abundance: NA
j_gene: TRBJ2-7
d_gene: NA
v_gene: TRBV29-1
CDR3nt: TGCAGCGTTGGTCGGGGGAGCTCCTACGAGCAGTACTTC
CDR3aa: CSVGRGSSYEQYF

abundance: NA
j_gene: TRBJ2-4
d_gene: TRBD2
v_gene: TRBV5-1
CDR3nt: TGCGCCAGCAGCTTGGCCCAGCGGGGGAACATTCAGTACTTC
CDR3aa: CASSLAQRGNIQYF

abundance: NA
j_gene: TRBJ2-3
d_gene: NA
v_gene: TRBV9
CDR3nt: TGTGCCAGCAGCCTCGGAGGAGAATCCACAGATACGCAGTATTTT
CDR3aa: CASSLGGESTDTQYF

abundance: once
j_gene: TRBJ2-2
d_gene: NA
v_gene: TRBV29-1
CDR3nt: TGCAGCGTTGAGGCAGGCACGAACACCGGGGAGCTGTTTTTT
CDR3aa: CSVEAGTNTGELFF

abundance: NA
j_gene: TRBJ1-5
d_gene: TRBD1
v_gene: TRBV7-2
CDR3nt: TGTGCCAGCAGCCCGTGGGACAGCGGCAATCAGCCCCAGCATTTT
CDR3aa: CASSPWDSGNQPQHF

abundance: NA
j_gene: TRBJ1-4
d_gene: NA
v_gene: TRBV2
CDR3nt: TGTGCCAGCAGGCCGGACAGCCGAGGGGAAAAACTGTTTTTT
CDR3aa: CASRPDSRGEKLFF

abundance: NA
j_gene: TRBJ2-7
d_gene: TRBD1
v_gene: TRBV2
CDR3nt: TGTGCCACCGTGCGGGACAGGGGGAACTTGGAGCAGTACTTC
CDR3aa: CATVRDRGNLEQYF

abundance: NA
j_gene: TRBJ2-3
d_gene: TRBD1
v_gene: TRBV30
CDR3nt: TGTGCCTGGAGTCAACAGGGGACGCAGTATTTT
CDR3aa: CAWSQQGTQYF

abundance: NA
j_gene: TRBJ2-5
d_gene: NA
v_gene: TRBV9
CDR3nt: TGTGCCAGCAGCGTAGCGGGGCGGTTCCAAGAGACCCAGTACTTC
CDR3aa: CASSVAGRFQETQYF

abundance: NA
j_gene: TRBJ2-5
d_gene: NA
v_gene: TRBV29-1
CDR3nt: TGCAGCGTTCTACCGATAGGGGAGACCCAGTACTTC
CDR3aa: CSVLPIGETQYF

abundance: NA
j_gene: TRBJ1-2
d_gene: NA
v_gene: TRBV29-1
CDR3nt: TGCAGCGTTGATGTGGCAGCAAGAAACTATGGCTACACCTTC
CDR3aa: CSVDVAARNYGYTF

abundance: NA
j_gene: TRBJ2-5
d_gene: NA
v_gene: TRBV30
CDR3nt: TGTGCCTGGAGTCTACAGCGACAAGAGACCCAGTACTTC
CDR3aa: CAWSLQRQETQYF

abundance: NA
j_gene: TRBJ1-5
d_gene: NA
v_gene: TRBV29-1
CDR3nt: TGCAGCGTTTTTCGGGCAGAAACACTCCTTAATCAGCCCCAGCATTTT
CDR3aa: CSVFRAETLLNQPQHF

abundance: once
j_gene: TRBJ1-2
d_gene: NA
v_gene: TRBV13
CDR3nt: TGTGCCAGCAGCTTAGGCGGGGACGGCTACACCTTC
CDR3aa: CASSLGGDGYTF

abundance: NA
j_gene: TRBJ1-1
d_gene: NA
v_gene: TRBV30
CDR3nt: TGTGCCTGGAGTGTTGATCTTGCCCTACGAGACACTGAAGCTTTCTTT
CDR3aa: CAWSVDLALRDTEAFF

abundance: few
j_gene: TRBJ2-5
d_gene: NA
v_gene: TRBV30
CDR3nt: TGTGCCTGGCGACAGGTCCAAGAGACCCAGTACTTC
CDR3aa: CAWRQVQETQYF

abundance: NA
j_gene: TRBJ1-2
d_gene: TRBD1
v_gene: TRBV30
CDR3nt: TGTGCCTGGAGTAACAGGGGAGGCTACACCTTC
CDR3aa: CAWSNRGGYTF

abundance: few
j_gene: TRBJ2-7
d_gene: TRBD1
v_gene: TRBV7-2
CDR3nt: TGTGCCAGCAGCACGGACAGGGCCAACTCCTACGAGCAGTACTTC
CDR3aa: CASSTDRANSYEQYF

abundance: few
j_gene: TRBJ2-7
d_gene: TRBD2
v_gene: TRBV27
CDR3nt: TGTGCCAGCAGTTTATCGGGCGGGGGTGAGCAGTACTTC
CDR3aa: CASSLSGGGEQYF

abundance: once
j_gene: TRBJ2-1
d_gene: TRBD1
v_gene: TRBV29-1
CDR3nt: TGCAGCGGGGGACAGGGTACCTACAATGAGCAGTTCTTC
CDR3aa: CSGGQGTYNEQFF

abundance: NA
j_gene: TRBJ2-3
d_gene: TRBD2
v_gene: TRBV5-6
CDR3nt: TGTGCCAGCAGCTTGGGACTAGCGGGAGATACGCAGTATTTT
CDR3aa: CASSLGLAGDTQYF

abundance: NA
j_gene: TRBJ2-7
d_gene: TRBD2
v_gene: TRBV7-2
CDR3nt: TGTGCCAGCAGCCTAAGCGGGGGCCTCTACGAGCAGTACTTC
CDR3aa: CASSLSGGLYEQYF

abundance: once
j_gene: TRBJ2-1
d_gene: NA
v_gene: TRBV4-3
CDR3nt: TGCGCCAGCAGCCAAGATCCCAGCGGGAATGAGCAGTTCTTC
CDR3aa: CASSQDPSGNEQFF

abundance: NA
j_gene: TRBJ2-7
d_gene: NA
v_gene: TRBV30
CDR3nt: TGTGCCCCAAGGAGAATTAGCGGCTACGAGCAGTACTTC
CDR3aa: CAPRRISGYEQYF

abundance: NA
j_gene: TRBJ1-5
d_gene: TRBD1
v_gene: TRBV30
CDR3nt: TGTGCCTGGAGCCAGAGGGGGCTGAACAATCAGCCCCAGCATTTT
CDR3aa: CAWSQRGLNNQPQHF

abundance: NA
j_gene: TRBJ2-7
d_gene: NA
v_gene: TRBV18
CDR3nt: TGTGCCAGCTCACAGGGCTACGAGCAGTACTTC
CDR3aa: CASSQGYEQYF

abundance: NA
j_gene: TRBJ2-5
d_gene: TRBD2
v_gene: TRBV27
CDR3nt: TGTGCCAGCAGTGCCCGGGAGGGAGAGACCCAGTACTTC
CDR3aa: CASSAREGETQYF

abundance: NA
j_gene: TRBJ2-7
d_gene: NA
v_gene: TRBV6-1
CDR3nt: TGTGCCAGCAGTGAAGGGGGGAGATACGAGCAGTACTTC
CDR3aa: CASSEGGRYEQYF

abundance: NA
j_gene: TRBJ2-1
d_gene: NA
v_gene: TRBV6-6
CDR3nt: TGTGCCAGCTTTACAGGGTACAATGAGCAGTTCTTC
CDR3aa: CASFTGYNEQFF

abundance: NA
j_gene: TRBJ2-5
d_gene: NA
v_gene: TRBV7-3
CDR3nt: TGTGCCAGCAGCCTCACATACCAAGAGACCCAGTACTTC
CDR3aa: CASSLTYQETQYF

abundance: NA
j_gene: TRBJ1-1
d_gene: NA
v_gene: TRBV30
CDR3nt: TGTGCCTGGAGCGCTGGACGGGAGAACACTGAAGCTTTCTTT
CDR3aa: CAWSAGRENTEAFF

abundance: few
j_gene: TRBJ2-5
d_gene: NA
v_gene: TRBV7-9
CDR3nt: TGTGCCAGCAGCTTATTCCCCAAAGAGACCCAGTACTTC
CDR3aa: CASSLFPKETQYF

abundance: NA
j_gene: TRBJ2-3
d_gene: NA
v_gene: TRBV29-1
CDR3nt: TGCAGCGTTGATGGTTACTACTCCACAGATACGCAGTATTTT
CDR3aa: CSVDGYYSTDTQYF

abundance: NA
j_gene: TRBJ2-3
d_gene: TRBD2
v_gene: TRBV2
CDR3nt: TGTGCCAGCAGTGACCTCCCGGCGGGAGTCGGAACAGATACGCAGTATTTT
CDR3aa: CASSDLPAGVGTDTQYF

abundance: NA
j_gene: TRBJ1-2
d_gene: TRBD1
v_gene: TRBV29-1
CDR3nt: TGCAGCGTTGAAACATTTCCCAAACGAGCACAGAAACCCTCCGACAGGGCCGATCTCTATGGCTACACCTTC
CDR3aa: CSVETFPKRAQKPSDRADLYGYTF

abundance: NA
j_gene: TRBJ2-5
d_gene: NA
v_gene: TRBV19
CDR3nt: TGTGCCAGTAGTATAAACGGGGGAGAGACCCAGTACTTC
CDR3aa: CASSINGGETQYF

abundance: once
j_gene: TRBJ1-4
d_gene: NA
v_gene: TRBV4-3
CDR3nt: TGCGCCAGCAGCCTGCTGGGACCGACTAATGAAAAACTGTTTTTT
CDR3aa: CASSLLGPTNEKLFF

abundance: few
j_gene: TRBJ1-3
d_gene: NA
v_gene: TRBV5-1
CDR3nt: TGCGCCAGCAGCTTGGCAGAATTCTCTGGAAACACCATATATTTT
CDR3aa: CASSLAEFSGNTIYF

abundance: few
j_gene: TRBJ1-2
d_gene: NA
v_gene: TRBV30
CDR3nt: TGTGCCTGGAGTGACACCACAAACTATGGCTACACCTTC
CDR3aa: CAWSDTTNYGYTF

abundance: NA
j_gene: TRBJ1-2
d_gene: NA
v_gene: TRBV2
CDR3nt: TGTGCCAGCAGTGAAGTTGGGGGCCCGGCCGCTGGCTACACCTTC
CDR3aa: CASSEVGGPAAGYTF

abundance: NA
j_gene: TRBJ1-2
d_gene: NA
v_gene: TRBV7-9
CDR3nt: TGTGCCAGCAGCTTAATTCAGGAGTACTATGGCTACACCTTC
CDR3aa: CASSLIQEYYGYTF

abundance: NA
j_gene: TRBJ1-1
d_gene: NA
v_gene: TRBV5-1
CDR3nt: TGCGCCAGCAGGTCCCCCGGACAGTTCAACACTGAAGCTTTCTTT
CDR3aa: CASRSPGQFNTEAFF

abundance: NA
j_gene: TRBJ1-5
d_gene: NA
v_gene: TRBV27
CDR3nt: TGTGCCAGCAGTCCCGACAGGTCCCAGCCCCAGCATTTT
CDR3aa: CASSPDRSQPQHF

abundance: many
j_gene: TRBJ2-5
d_gene: NA
v_gene: TRBV7-9
CDR3nt: TGTGCCAGCAGCTTCACGGACCAGACCCAGTACTTC
CDR3aa: CASSFTDQTQYF

abundance: NA
j_gene: TRBJ1-5
d_gene: NA
v_gene: TRBV6-6
CDR3nt: TGTGCCAGCAGTTTACAGGGTAATCAGCCCCAGCATTTT
CDR3aa: CASSLQGNQPQHF

abundance: NA
j_gene: TRBJ2-6
d_gene: NA
v_gene: TRBV18
CDR3nt: TGTGCCAGCACATACGTTACAGGGCAGGGGGCCAACGTCCTGACTTTC
CDR3aa: CASTYVTGQGANVLTF